Each of the 2 T cell receptor beta chains below was sequenced from the same sample in a study of identical twins. TCRdb passed the 5' RACE reads through MiXCR, listing each CDR3 protein once. The data contain roughly 260,000 distinct CDR3 sequences, more than 13% of them singletons. The sequencing input was memory (CD45RO+) T cells sorted from blood. Source of these receptors: a young woman in good health.

The chain has TRBV20-1 and TRBJ2-2; a possible D gene is TRBD2 (5 bases). CDR1 is DFQATT, CDR2 SNEGSKA, per germline (reference sequence). CDR3 length equals 15 residues. The V end lost 1 base, the J end lost 5 bases, and 14 bases lay between the germline ends. CDR3: CSARGPLGGTGELFF. CDR3 bases: TGCAGTGCTAGAGGACCCCTAGGAGGAACCGGGGAGCTGTTTTTT.

V is TRBV7-2 and J is TRBJ2-5; TRBD2 aligns across 13 bases. The germline gives CDR1 SGHTA, CDR2 FQGNSA. The V and J ends lost 5 bases and 2 bases, in that order; junction bases with no gene match: 5. The CDR3 consists of 16 residues. CDR3 sequence reads: CASSRILAGGQETQYF. As DNA, the CDR3 is TGTGCCAGCAGCCGTATACTAGCGGGGGGGCAAGAGACCCAGTACTTC.